These 18 T cell receptor beta chains originate from one sample sequenced in a study of cytomegalovirus exposure and HLA in healthy donors. PCR involved 60 Vbeta and 13 Jbeta primers. Produced via immunoSEQ multiplex PCR; TCRdb's table is partial and in-frame only. Of some 140,000 clones in the sample, around 85% are singletons; the top ten hold about 6.7%. The sample consisted of PBMCs. These receptors all come from a woman in her twenties or thirties in good health and CMV-seropositive.

Concerning this clone: The germline gene is not matched at one end of the junction; a read error may be the cause. The gene calls are TRBV11-2 and TRBJ2-5; 8 positions match TRBD2. Germline V gene sequence: CDR1 SGHAT, CDR2 FQNNGV. This CDR3 comprises 12 residues. CDR3 in DNA: TGTGCCAGCAGCCGGGAAGCGGGAGTGAGGGACTTC. Its protein is CASSREAGVRDF.

The chain joins TRBV2 to TRBJ2-7; TRBD1 aligns across 9 bases. The length of the CDR3 is 15 residues. J was trimmed by 3 bases and V by 5 bases; bases with no gene match: 8. Germline V gene lookup returns CDR1 SNHLY and CDR2 FYNNEI. Written as DNA, the CDR3 is TGTGCCAGCAGTCCTTCGGGACAGGGAAACTACGAGCAGTACTTC. It encodes CASSPSGQGNYEQYF.

The genes are TRBV28 and TRBJ1-5; tentatively, D is TRBD1 (6 bases). V gave up 6 bases and J gave up 0 bases, with 15 bases separating them. Germline assignment: CDR1 MDHEN and CDR2 SYDVKM. This CDR3 has 16 residues. CDR3 sequence: CASRLTGTNSNQPQHF. The CDR3 bases are TGTGCCAGCAGACTAACCGGGACAAATAGCAATCAGCCCCAGCATTTT.

The chain is built from TRBV1 and TRBJ1-2. TRBV1 is deemed a pseudogene. The CDR3 is 16 amino acids. Written as DNA, the CDR3 is TGCACCAGCAGCCAAGATCCAAGTCCAGCGAGAGATGGCTACACCTTC. Its protein product is CTSSQDPSPARDGYTF.

The chain combines TRBV10-3 with TRBJ2-7; 12 bases are a match to TRBD2. The CDR3 has 19 residues. Trimming cost V 0 bases and J 0 bases; bases outside gene matches: 9. Germline V gene sequence: CDR1 ENHRY, CDR2 SYGVKD. As DNA, the CDR3 is TGTGCCATCAGTGAGTCGCCTAGCGGGGGGGCCCTTAGCTCCTACGAGCAGTACTTC. The encoded protein is CAISESPSGGALSSYEQYF.

The chain carries TRBV29-1 and TRBJ1-1; D ambiguous. The CDR3 has 14 amino acids. Trimming stripped 3 bases from V and 2 bases from J, with 13 bases between. In germline, CDR1 is SQVTM, CDR2 ANQGSEA. The CDR3 here is CSVDLRGINTEAFF. In DNA, the CDR3 is TGCAGCGTTGATCTACGGGGAATAAACACTGAAGCTTTCTTT.

In nucleotides, the CDR3 is TGTGCCAGCAGACTAAGGACTGGGGCCAACGTCCTGACTTTC. It encodes CASRLRTGANVLTF. The gene calls are TRBV11-2 and TRBJ2-6; no clear D gene. Germline CDR1 reads SGHAT; CDR2 reads FQNNGV. Between the trimmed V and J ends, which lost 6 bases and 2 bases, there was a span of 8 bases. The length of the CDR3 is 14 residues. Full variable domain (missing parts from reference TRBV11-2 and TRBJ2-6): EAGVAQSPRYKIIEKRQSVAFWCNPISGHATLYWYQQILGQGPKLLIQFQNNGVVDDSQLPKDRFSAERLKGVDSTLKIQPAKLEDSAVYLCASRLRTGANVLTFGAGSRLTVL.

For the CDR3, the DNA is TGTGCCAGCAAAGGGAGGTCCTACAATGAGCAGTTCTTC. It specifies CASKGRSYNEQFF. This rearrangement joins TRBV2 to TRBJ2-1; D might be TRBD2 (6 bases). Trimming left V 7 bases short and J 1 base short, with 8 bases between. The CDR3 runs 13 residues. CDR1 is SNHLY and CDR2 is FYNNEI in the germline V gene. Supplemented by reference TRBV2 and TRBJ2-1, the full variable domain reads EPEVTQTPSHQVTQMGQEVILRCVPISNHLYFYWYRQILGQKVEFLVSFYNNEISEKSEIFDDQFSVERPDGSNFTLKIRSTKLEDSAMYFCASKGRSYNEQFFGPGTRLTVL.

Of note for this clone: The sample has other DNA sequences that encode this CDR3 too. V and J are TRBV30 and TRBJ1-1; D might be TRBD1 (5 bases). The CDR3 runs 13 residues. The germline V gene encodes CDR1 GTSNPN and CDR2 SVGIG (reference sequence). V lost 0 bases and J lost 4, with 9 bases in between. DNA for the CDR3: TGTGCCTGGAGTGTCCAGGGATCCACTGAAGCTTTCTTT. The encoded protein is CAWSVQGSTEAFF. Combining the CDR3 with reference TRBV30 and TRBJ1-1 gives the whole variable domain SQTIHQWPATLVQPVGSPLSLECTVEGTSNPNLYWYRQAAGRGLQLLFYSVGIGQISSEVPQNLSASRPQDRQFILSSKKLLLSDSGFYLCAWSVQGSTEAFFGQGTRLTVV.

The chain uses TRBV2 and TRBJ1-1; possible D gene TRBD1, 6 bases. This CDR3 is built from 13 residues. Germline CDR1 is SNHLY and CDR2 is FYNNEI. Deletions cut 6 bases from V and 1 base from J, with 9 bases between. The CDR3 region is CASSQDRNTEAFF. CDR3 nucleotides: TGTGCCAGCAGCCAGGACAGGAACACTGAAGCTTTCTTT.

J is TRBJ1-6 and V is TRBV6-5; a possible D gene is TRBD1 (5 bases). This CDR3 contains 14 residues. The V and J ends lost 2 bases and 14 bases respectively, with 16 bases between them. CDR1 and CDR2 (germline): MNHEY, SVGAGI. The CDR3 nucleotides are TGTGCCAGCAGTTACGGGCAGGGCCCACAAACCCTCCACTTT. This encodes CASSYGQGPQTLHF.

The genes are TRBV6-1 and TRBJ1-2; 7 bases align to TRBD1. The CDR3 is 16 amino acids. The germline CDR1 and CDR2 sequences are MNHNS and SASEGT. The V gene end was trimmed by 2 bases and the J gene end by 5 bases; junction bases not matched to a gene: 11. CDR3 in amino acids: CASSELGGQASYGYTF. CDR3 coding DNA: TGTGCCAGCAGTGAATTGGGTGGACAGGCCTCTTATGGCTACACCTTC.

V and J are TRBV6-1 and TRBJ2-3; TRBD2 matches 7 bases. The CDR3 is made up of 13 amino acids. Germline loops: CDR1 MNHNS, CDR2 SASEGT. The junction had 5 bases not matched to a gene; V was cut back by 7 bases and J by 4 bases. CDR3 protein: CASKAGPPDTQYF. The CDR3 nucleotides are TGTGCCAGCAAAGCGGGGCCCCCAGATACGCAGTATTTT.

This clone was observed a single time. This chain joins TRBV30 and TRBJ1-2; TRBD1 agrees at 8 bases. Trimming cost V 4 bases and J 3 bases; bases outside gene matches: 22. Germline V CDR1 and CDR2: GTSNPN, SVGIG (reference sequence). There are 19 residues in the CDR3. CDR3 residues: CAWKGERGTGVSWYYGYTF. CDR3 in DNA: TGTGCCTGGAAGGGGGAGCGAGGGACAGGAGTTTCTTGGTACTATGGCTACACCTTC.

V gene TRBV5-1 combines with J gene TRBJ1-1; tentative D call: TRBD1 (6 bases). The ends were cut back, 4 bases at V and 4 bases at J, with 17 bases in the middle. This CDR3 region has 15 residues. Germline V gene data show CDR1 as SGHRS and CDR2 as YFSETQ. The CDR3 loop reads CASSPLGQSFTEAFF. CDR3 coding DNA: TGCGCCAGCAGCCCACTCGGACAGTCGTTCACTGAAGCTTTCTTT.

This clone is a singleton in its sample. The chain uses TRBV27 and TRBJ2-7; 11 bases are shared with TRBD1. The germline V gene encodes CDR1 MNHEY and CDR2 SMNVEV (reference sequence). The CDR3 runs 15 residues. The V gene end was trimmed by 6 bases and the J gene end by 7 bases; junction bases not matched to a gene: 11. CDR3 coding DNA: TGTGCCAGCAGCGTCACCGGGACAGGGGGTGGGGAGCAGTACTTC. It codes for CASSVTGTGGGEQYF.

V and J are TRBV2 and TRBJ2-5; tentative D call: TRBD2 (5 bases). Trimming removed 2 bases from V and 1 base from J, with 11 bases in between. The CDR3 runs 15 residues. Germline assignment: CDR1 SNHLY and CDR2 FYNNEI. CDR3 coding DNA: TGTGCCAGCAGTGAATGGTGGGGAGCCCAAGAGACCCAGTACTTC. Encoded protein: CASSEWWGAQETQYF.

V gene TRBV29-1 combines with J gene TRBJ1-1; D may be TRBD1 (6 bases). In germline, CDR1 is SQVTM, CDR2 ANQGSEA. The CDR3 length is 15 residues. V lost 6 bases, J lost 1 base, and 18 bases lay in between. The CDR3 here is CSVSDSGAPNTEAFF. As DNA, the CDR3 is TGCAGCGTCTCTGACTCAGGGGCCCCGAACACTGAAGCTTTCTTT.